The 3 T cell receptor beta chains below were found in one sample sequenced in a study of blood T cell repertoires in COVID-19. The repertoire was sequenced with immunoSEQ multiplex PCR; TCRdb's copy has only in-frame clones and lacks some. The table has some 240,000 clones, about nine tenths seen once. Sequencing was performed on peripheral blood. The receptors here all came from a man aged 55 to 70 who had recovered from COVID-19.

CDR3 amino acids: CASSLQGFTSALYLGNEQFF. The CDR3 DNA reads as TGTGCCAGCAGCCTCCAAGGGTTTACTAGCGCCCTATATCTGGGCAATGAGCAGTTCTTC. V gene TRBV7-8 combines with J gene TRBJ2-1, with 7 positions matching TRBD2. Germline V lookup: CDR1 SGHVS, CDR2 FQNEAQ. This CDR3 is built from 20 residues. Trimming removed 5 bases from V and 6 bases from J; junction bases left unmatched: 25.

The chain has TRBV7-9 and TRBJ2-3; the D is unclear. Germline CDR1 and CDR2: SEHNR and FQNEAQ (reference sequence). V lost 1 base and J 0 bases, leaving 5 bases between the germline ends. CDR3 length: 14 amino acids. The DNA of the CDR3 is TGTGCCAGCAGCTTAGGTCTTAGCACAGATACGCAGTATTTT. This codes for CASSLGLSTDTQYF.

The chain has TRBV7-2 and TRBJ1-2; D unresolved. Per germline, CDR1 SGHTA and CDR2 FQGNSA. CDR3 length: 12 amino acids. Trimming shortened V by 6 bases and J by 7 bases, and 12 bases separated the two germline ends. CDR3 nucleotides: TGTGCCAGCAGTCGGAGTCGGGGTGGCTACACCTTC. Protein sequence: CASSRSRGGYTF.